Listed below are T cell receptor beta chains from one sample, sequenced in a study. TCRdb ran MiXCR on the 5' RACE reads and lists one entry per CDR3 protein. This table holds about 62,000 distinct CDR3 sequences, approximately 29% found once. The sample taken for sequencing was tumor-infiltrating naive CD4+ T cells sorted from the breast tumor. Receptor source: a female donor with breast cancer. Both conserved end residues are part of each CDR3. A D gene is named only where the DNA matches it firmly. Size is stated for part of the rows, as once, few or many counts, or as a class when the clone is expanded.

V gene: TRBV6-1; D gene: NA; J gene: TRBJ2-5; clone size: few; CDR3 DNA: TGTGCCAGCCGACGGTCCCGGGCCCCGGCGGAGACCCAGTACTTC; CDR3 protein: CASRRSRAPAETQYF
V gene: TRBV4-1; D gene: NA; J gene: TRBJ2-1; clone size: NA; CDR3 DNA: TGCGCCAGCAGCCCGGCGGCCCATAGCATCAATGAGCAGTCCTTC; CDR3 protein: CASSPAAHSINEQSF
V gene: TRBV9; D gene: TRBD1; J gene: TRBJ1-1; clone size: few; CDR3 DNA: TGTGCCAGCAGCGTTGGGACAGGGGGGAACACTGAAGCTTTCTTT; CDR3 protein: CASSVGTGGNTEAFF
V gene: TRBV7-2; D gene: NA; J gene: TRBJ2-2; clone size: few; CDR3 DNA: TGTGCCAGCAGCTTAGCGGGGGAGGCCACCGGGGAGCTGTTTTTT; CDR3 protein: CASSLAGEATGELFF
V gene: TRBV12-3/TRBV12-4; D gene: NA; J gene: TRBJ1-1; clone size: NA; CDR3 DNA: TGTGCCAGCAGTAAATCAGGTGTGAACACTGAAGCTTTCTTT; CDR3 protein: CASSKSGVNTEAFF
V gene: TRBV11-2; D gene: TRBD2; J gene: TRBJ2-5; clone size: few; CDR3 DNA: TGTGCCAGCAGCTTAGATTCTCCAATAGCGGGGGACGAGACCCAGTACTTC; CDR3 protein: CASSLDSPIAGDETQYF
V gene: TRBV14; D gene: NA; J gene: TRBJ1-1; clone size: few; CDR3 DNA: TGTGCCAGCAGGATCAGGGAAGCTGAAGCTTTCTTT; CDR3 protein: CASRIREAEAFF
V gene: TRBV5-1; D gene: NA; J gene: TRBJ2-3; clone size: few; CDR3 DNA: TGCGCCAGCAGCTTCGAGACTAGTATCACAGATACGCAGTATTTT; CDR3 protein: CASSFETSITDTQYF
V gene: TRBV20-1; D gene: NA; J gene: TRBJ2-7; clone size: NA; CDR3 DNA: TGCAGTGCTAGAGATGGAGGGGGAGTGCATTCCGAGCAGTACTTC; CDR3 protein: CSARDGGGVHSEQYF
V gene: TRBV4-1; D gene: NA; J gene: TRBJ1-1; clone size: few; CDR3 DNA: TGCGCCAGCAGCCAAGGGACAGTGAACACTGAAGCTTTCTTT; CDR3 protein: CASSQGTVNTEAFF
V gene: TRBV7-6; D gene: NA; J gene: TRBJ2-2; clone size: NA; CDR3 DNA: TGTGCCAGCAGCTTAGCAGGGGTTGGAACTGTCGGGGAGCTGTTTTTT; CDR3 protein: CASSLAGVGTVGELFF
V gene: TRBV7-9; D gene: TRBD1; J gene: TRBJ2-1; clone size: NA; CDR3 DNA: TGTGCCAGCACCAATCAGGGGGCGAATTACAATGAGCAGTTCTTC; CDR3 protein: CASTNQGANYNEQFF
V gene: TRBV12-3/TRBV12-4; D gene: NA; J gene: TRBJ2-3; clone size: NA; CDR3 DNA: TGTGCCAGCAGTTTCCTCTCGGCAGATACGCAGTATTTT; CDR3 protein: CASSFLSADTQYF
V gene: TRBV9; D gene: NA; J gene: TRBJ2-2; clone size: few; CDR3 DNA: TGTGCCAGCAGCCCTCACCTTAGGGGGGGGACCGGGGAGCTGTTTTTT; CDR3 protein: CASSPHLRGGTGELFF
V gene: TRBV6-5; D gene: TRBD1; J gene: TRBJ1-4; clone size: NA; CDR3 DNA: TGTGCCAGCAGTTCTTGGACAGGGTATGAAAAACTGTTTTTT; CDR3 protein: CASSSWTGYEKLFF
V gene: TRBV6-2/TRBV6-3; D gene: NA; J gene: TRBJ1-2; clone size: NA; CDR3 DNA: TGTGCCAGCAGCCCCCTGCCAGCGCAGGGTGGCTACACCTTC; CDR3 protein: CASSPLPAQGGYTF
V gene: TRBV5-1; D gene: NA; J gene: TRBJ2-7; clone size: NA; CDR3 DNA: TGCGCCAGCAGCTCCTATGCGGACAAATCCTACGAGCAGTACTTC; CDR3 protein: CASSSYADKSYEQYF
V gene: TRBV12-1; D gene: NA; J gene: TRBJ2-3; clone size: few; CDR3 DNA: TGTGCCAGCAGCTTTGGGGGACAGGGGGTGGCAGATACGCAGTATTTT; CDR3 protein: CASSFGGQGVADTQYF
V gene: TRBV10-3; D gene: NA; J gene: TRBJ2-7; clone size: once; CDR3 DNA: TGTGCCATCAGTGATAGGTGGGGGGCCTACGAGCAGTACTTC; CDR3 protein: CAISDRWGAYEQYF
V gene: TRBV4-1; D gene: TRBD2; J gene: TRBJ2-7; clone size: few; CDR3 DNA: TGCGCCAGCAGCCAAGTACCGGTGGGACTAGCGGGATACGAGCAGTACTTC; CDR3 protein: CASSQVPVGLAGYEQYF
V gene: TRBV5-1; D gene: NA; J gene: TRBJ1-1; clone size: few; CDR3 DNA: TGCGCCAGCAGCTTGTCGCAGTTGCGGAACACTGAAGCTTTCTTT; CDR3 protein: CASSLSQLRNTEAFF
V gene: TRBV7-2; D gene: TRBD2; J gene: TRBJ2-5; clone size: few; CDR3 DNA: TGTGCCAGCAGCTCGGGACTAGCGGGGTACCAAGAGACCCAGTACTTC; CDR3 protein: CASSSGLAGYQETQYF
V gene: TRBV28; D gene: NA; J gene: TRBJ2-7; clone size: many; CDR3 DNA: TGTGCCAGCAGTCCCAACTCCTACGAGCAGTACTTC; CDR3 protein: CASSPNSYEQYF